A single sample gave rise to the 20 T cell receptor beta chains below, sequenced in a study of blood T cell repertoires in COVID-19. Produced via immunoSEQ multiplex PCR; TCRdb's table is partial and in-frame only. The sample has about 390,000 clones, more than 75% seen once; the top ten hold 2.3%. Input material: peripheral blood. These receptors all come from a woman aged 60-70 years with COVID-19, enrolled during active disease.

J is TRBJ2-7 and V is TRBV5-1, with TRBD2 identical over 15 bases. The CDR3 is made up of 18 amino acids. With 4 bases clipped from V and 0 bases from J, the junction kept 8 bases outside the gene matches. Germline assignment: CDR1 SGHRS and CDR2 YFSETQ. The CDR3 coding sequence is TGCGCCAGCAGCGTGGGACTAGCGGGGGGCCTAAGCTCCTACGAGCAGTACTTC. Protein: CASSVGLAGGLSSYEQYF.

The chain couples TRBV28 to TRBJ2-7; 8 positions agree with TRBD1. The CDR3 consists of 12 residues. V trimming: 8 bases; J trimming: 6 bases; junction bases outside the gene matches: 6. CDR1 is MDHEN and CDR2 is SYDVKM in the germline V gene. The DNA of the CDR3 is TGTGCCAGCGGACAGGGTCGGCGCGAGCAGTACTTC. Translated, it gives CASGQGRREQYF. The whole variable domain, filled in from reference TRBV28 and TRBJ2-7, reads DVKVTQSSRYLVKRTGEKVFLECVQDMDHENMFWYRQDPGLGLRLIYFSYDVKMKEKGDIPEGYSVSREKKERFSLILESASTNQTSMYLCASGQGRREQYFGPGTRLTVT.

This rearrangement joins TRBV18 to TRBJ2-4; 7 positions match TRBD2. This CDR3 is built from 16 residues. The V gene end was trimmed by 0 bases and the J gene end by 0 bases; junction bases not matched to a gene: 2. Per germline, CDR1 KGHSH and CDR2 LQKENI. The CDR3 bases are TGTGCCAGCTCACCACCCCCGGGGGGAGCCAAAAACATTCAGTACTTC. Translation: CASSPPPGGAKNIQYF. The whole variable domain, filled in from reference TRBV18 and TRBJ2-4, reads NAGVMQNPRHLVRRRGQEARLRCSPMKGHSHVYWYRQLPEEGLKFMVYLQKENIIDESGMPKERFSAEFPKEGPSILRIQQVVRGDSAAYFCASSPPPGGAKNIQYFGAGTRLSVL.

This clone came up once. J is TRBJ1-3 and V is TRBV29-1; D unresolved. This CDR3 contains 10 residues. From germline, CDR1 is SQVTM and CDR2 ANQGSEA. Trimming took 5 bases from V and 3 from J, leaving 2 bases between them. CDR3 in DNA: TGCAGCGTTCTTGGAAACACCATATATTTT. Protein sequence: CSVLGNTIYF.

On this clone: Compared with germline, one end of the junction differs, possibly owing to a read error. This CDR3 is CASSQAQRGTDTQYF. CDR3 bases: TGCGCCAGCAGTCAAGCCCAGCGCGGCACAGATACGCAGTATTTT. The J gene is TRBJ2-3, the V gene TRBV4-1; no reliable D call. Per the germline V gene, CDR1 is MGHRA and CDR2 is YSYEKL. The CDR3 is 15 amino acids.

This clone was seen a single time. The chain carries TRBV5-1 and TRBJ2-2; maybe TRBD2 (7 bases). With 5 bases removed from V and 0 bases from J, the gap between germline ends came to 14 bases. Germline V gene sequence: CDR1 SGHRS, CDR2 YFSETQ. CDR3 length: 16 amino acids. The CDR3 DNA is TGCGCCAGCAGTTCCACGGGGGGCCCGAACACCGGGGAGCTGTTTTTT. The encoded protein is CASSSTGGPNTGELFF. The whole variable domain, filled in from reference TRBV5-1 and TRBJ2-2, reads KAGVTQTPRYLIKTRGQQVTLSCSPISGHRSVSWYQQTPGQGLQFLFEYFSETQRNKGNFPGRFSGRQFSNSRSEMNVSTLELGDSALYLCASSSTGGPNTGELFFGEGSRLTVL.

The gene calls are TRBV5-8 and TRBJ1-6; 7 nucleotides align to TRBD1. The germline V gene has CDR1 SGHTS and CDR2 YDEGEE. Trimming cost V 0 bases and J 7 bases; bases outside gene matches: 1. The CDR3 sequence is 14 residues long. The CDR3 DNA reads TGTGCCAGCAGCTTGGACAGGGGAAATTCACCCCTCCACTTT. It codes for CASSLDRGNSPLHF.

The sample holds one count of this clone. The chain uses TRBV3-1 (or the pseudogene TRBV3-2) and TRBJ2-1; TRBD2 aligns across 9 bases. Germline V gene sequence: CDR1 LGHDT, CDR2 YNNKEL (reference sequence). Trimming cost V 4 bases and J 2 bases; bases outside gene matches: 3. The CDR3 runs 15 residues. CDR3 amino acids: CASSLRTSAYNEQFF. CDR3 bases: TGTGCCAGCAGCCTGAGGACTAGCGCCTACAATGAGCAGTTCTTC.

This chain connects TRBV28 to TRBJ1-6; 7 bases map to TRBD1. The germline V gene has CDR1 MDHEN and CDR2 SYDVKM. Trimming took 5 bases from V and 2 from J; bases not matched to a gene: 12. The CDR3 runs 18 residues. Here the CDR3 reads CASSASRGTVPYNSPLHF. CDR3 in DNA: TGTGCCAGCAGTGCCTCCCGGGGGACAGTGCCCTATAATTCACCCCTCCACTTT.

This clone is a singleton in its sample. CDR3 coding DNA: TGTGCCACTGGACTAGCACATACGCAGTATTTT. Translated, it gives CATGLAHTQYF. The chain links TRBV25-1 to TRBJ2-3; TRBD2 matches 8 bases. Germline values: CDR1 MGHDK, CDR2 SYGVNS. The CDR3 is made up of 11 amino acids. Trimming took 10 bases from V and 7 from J; bases not matched to a gene: 4.

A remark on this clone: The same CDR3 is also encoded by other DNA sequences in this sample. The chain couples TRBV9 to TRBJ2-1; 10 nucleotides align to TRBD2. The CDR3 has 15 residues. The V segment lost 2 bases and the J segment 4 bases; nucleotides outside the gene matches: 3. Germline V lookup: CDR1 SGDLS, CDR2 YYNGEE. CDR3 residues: CASSVSGGDYNEQFF. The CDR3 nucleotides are TGTGCCAGCAGCGTGAGCGGGGGGGATTACAATGAGCAGTTCTTC. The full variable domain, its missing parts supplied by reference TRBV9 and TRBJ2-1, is DSGVTQTPKHLITATGQRVTLRCSPRSGDLSVYWYQQSLDQGLQFLIQYYNGEERAKGNILERFSAQQFPDLHSELNLSSLELGDSALYFCASSVSGGDYNEQFFGPGTRLTVL.

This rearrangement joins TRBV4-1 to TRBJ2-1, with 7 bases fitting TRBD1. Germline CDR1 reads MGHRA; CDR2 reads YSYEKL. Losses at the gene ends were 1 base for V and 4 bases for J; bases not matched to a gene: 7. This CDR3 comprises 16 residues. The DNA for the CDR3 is TGCGCCAGCAGCCAAGGTTATAGGGACAGATACAATGAGCAGTTCTTC. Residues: CASSQGYRDRYNEQFF.

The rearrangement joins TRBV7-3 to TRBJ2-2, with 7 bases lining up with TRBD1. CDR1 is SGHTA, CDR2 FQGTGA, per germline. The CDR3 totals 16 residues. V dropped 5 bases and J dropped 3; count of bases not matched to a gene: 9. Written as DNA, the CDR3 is TGTGCCAGCAGCATGCCGGGACAGTGGGACACCGGGGAGCTGTTTTTT. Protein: CASSMPGQWDTGELFF.

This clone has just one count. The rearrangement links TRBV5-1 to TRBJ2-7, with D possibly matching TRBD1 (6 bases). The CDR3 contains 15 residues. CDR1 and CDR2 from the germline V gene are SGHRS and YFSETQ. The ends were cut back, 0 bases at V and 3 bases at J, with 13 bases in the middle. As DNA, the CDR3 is TGCGCCAGCAGCTTGGTAGCCAGGGGTGACTACGAGCAGTACTTC. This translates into CASSLVARGDYEQYF.

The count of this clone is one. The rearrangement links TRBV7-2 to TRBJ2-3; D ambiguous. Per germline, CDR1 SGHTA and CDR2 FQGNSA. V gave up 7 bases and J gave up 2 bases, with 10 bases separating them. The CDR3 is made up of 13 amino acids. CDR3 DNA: TGTGCCAGCACCGCCAGATTCACAGATACGCAGTATTTT. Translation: CASTARFTDTQYF.

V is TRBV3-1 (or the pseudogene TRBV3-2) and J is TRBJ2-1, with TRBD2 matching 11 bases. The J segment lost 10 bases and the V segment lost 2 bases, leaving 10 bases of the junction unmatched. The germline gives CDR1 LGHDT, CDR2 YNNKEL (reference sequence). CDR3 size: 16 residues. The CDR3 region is CASSQRTSGGLGEQFF. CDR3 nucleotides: TGTGCCAGCAGCCAACGTACTAGCGGGGGACTCGGAGAGCAGTTCTTC.

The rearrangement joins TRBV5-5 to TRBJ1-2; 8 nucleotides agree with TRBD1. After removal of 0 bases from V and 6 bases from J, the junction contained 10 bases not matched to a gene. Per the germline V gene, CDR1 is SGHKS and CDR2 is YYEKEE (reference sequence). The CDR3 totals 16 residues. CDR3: CASSLEVQGVLDGYTF. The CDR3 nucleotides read TGTGCCAGCAGCTTGGAGGTACAGGGGGTATTAGATGGCTACACCTTC. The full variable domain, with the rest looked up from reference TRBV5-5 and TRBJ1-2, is DAGVTQSPTHLIKTRGQQVTLRCSPISGHKSVSWYQQVLGQGPQFIFQYYEKEERGRGNFPDRFSARQFPNYSSELNVNALLLGDSALYLCASSLEVQGVLDGYTFGSGTRLTVV.

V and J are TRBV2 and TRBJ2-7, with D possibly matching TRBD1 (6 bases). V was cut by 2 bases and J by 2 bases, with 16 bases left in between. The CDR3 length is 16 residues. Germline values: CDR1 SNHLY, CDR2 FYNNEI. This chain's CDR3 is CASSENLDSFTYEQYF. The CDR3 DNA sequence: TGTGCCAGCAGTGAAAATCTGGACAGCTTTACCTACGAGCAGTACTTC.

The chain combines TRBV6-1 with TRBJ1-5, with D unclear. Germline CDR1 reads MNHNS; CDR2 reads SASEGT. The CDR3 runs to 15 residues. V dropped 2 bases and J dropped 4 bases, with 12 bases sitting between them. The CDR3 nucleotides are TGTGCCAGCAGTGAATCCCAAGTGAGGAATCAGCCCCAGCATTTT. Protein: CASSESQVRNQPQHF.

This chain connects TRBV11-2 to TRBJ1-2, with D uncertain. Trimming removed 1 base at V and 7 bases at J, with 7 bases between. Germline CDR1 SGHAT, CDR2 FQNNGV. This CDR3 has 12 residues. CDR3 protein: CASSLGGSGYTF. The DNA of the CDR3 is TGTGCCAGCAGCTTAGGAGGGAGTGGCTACACCTTC.